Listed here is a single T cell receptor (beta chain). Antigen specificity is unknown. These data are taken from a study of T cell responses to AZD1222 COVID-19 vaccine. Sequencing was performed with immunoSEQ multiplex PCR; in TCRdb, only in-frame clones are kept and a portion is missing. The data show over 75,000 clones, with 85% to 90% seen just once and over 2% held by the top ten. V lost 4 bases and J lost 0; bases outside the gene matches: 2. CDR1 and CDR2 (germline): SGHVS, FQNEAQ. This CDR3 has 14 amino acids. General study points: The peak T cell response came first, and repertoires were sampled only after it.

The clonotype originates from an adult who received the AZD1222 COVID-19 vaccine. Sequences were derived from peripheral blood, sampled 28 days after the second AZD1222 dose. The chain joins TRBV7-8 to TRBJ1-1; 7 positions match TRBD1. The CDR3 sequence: CASSSGQLNTEAFF. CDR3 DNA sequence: TGTGCCAGCAGCTCGGGACAGCTGAACACTGAAGCTTTCTTT.